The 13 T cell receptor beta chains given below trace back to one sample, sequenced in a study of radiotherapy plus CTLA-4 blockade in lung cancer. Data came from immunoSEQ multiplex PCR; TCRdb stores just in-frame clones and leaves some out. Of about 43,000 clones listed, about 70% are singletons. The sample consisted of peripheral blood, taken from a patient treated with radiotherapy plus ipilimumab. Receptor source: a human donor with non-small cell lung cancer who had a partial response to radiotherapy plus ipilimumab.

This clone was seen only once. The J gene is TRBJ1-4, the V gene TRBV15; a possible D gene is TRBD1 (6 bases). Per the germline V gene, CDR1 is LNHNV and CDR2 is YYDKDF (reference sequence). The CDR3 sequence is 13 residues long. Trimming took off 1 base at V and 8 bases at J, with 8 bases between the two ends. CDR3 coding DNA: TGTGCCACCAGCAGAGGACAGGTCGAAAAACTGTTTTTT. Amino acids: CATSRGQVEKLFF.

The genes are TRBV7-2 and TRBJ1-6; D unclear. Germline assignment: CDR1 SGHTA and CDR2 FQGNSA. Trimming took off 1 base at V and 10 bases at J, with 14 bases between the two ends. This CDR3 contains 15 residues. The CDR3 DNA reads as TGTGCCAGCAGCTTAGGAGGGAGTCAAGGATCACCCCTCCACTTT. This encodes CASSLGGSQGSPLHF.

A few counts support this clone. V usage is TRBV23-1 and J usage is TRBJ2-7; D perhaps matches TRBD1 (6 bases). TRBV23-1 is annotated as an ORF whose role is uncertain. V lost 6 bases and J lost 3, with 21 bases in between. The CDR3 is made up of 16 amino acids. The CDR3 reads CASSPDLDRGYYEQYF. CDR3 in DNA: TGCGCCAGCAGCCCCGATTTGGACAGAGGCTACTACGAGCAGTACTTC.

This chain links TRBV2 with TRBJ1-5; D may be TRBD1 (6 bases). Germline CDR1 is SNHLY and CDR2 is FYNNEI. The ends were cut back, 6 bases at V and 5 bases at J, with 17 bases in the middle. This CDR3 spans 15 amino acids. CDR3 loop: CASSLTGPRDQPQHF. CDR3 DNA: TGTGCCAGCAGCTTGACAGGCCCTAGGGATCAGCCCCAGCATTTT.

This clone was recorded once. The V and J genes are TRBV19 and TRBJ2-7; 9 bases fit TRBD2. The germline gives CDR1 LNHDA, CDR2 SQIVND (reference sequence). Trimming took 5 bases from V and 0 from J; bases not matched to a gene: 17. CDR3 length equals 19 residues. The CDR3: CASSGRGGLAGWTSYEQYF. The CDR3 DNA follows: TGTGCCAGTAGTGGCCGGGGTGGGCTAGCGGGGTGGACCTCCTACGAGCAGTACTTC.

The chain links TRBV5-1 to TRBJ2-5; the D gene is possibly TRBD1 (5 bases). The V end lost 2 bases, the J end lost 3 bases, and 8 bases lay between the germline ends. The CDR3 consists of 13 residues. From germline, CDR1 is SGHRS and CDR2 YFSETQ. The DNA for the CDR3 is TGCGCCAGCAGCTTTCGACAGAAAGAGACCCAGTACTTC. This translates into CASSFRQKETQYF.

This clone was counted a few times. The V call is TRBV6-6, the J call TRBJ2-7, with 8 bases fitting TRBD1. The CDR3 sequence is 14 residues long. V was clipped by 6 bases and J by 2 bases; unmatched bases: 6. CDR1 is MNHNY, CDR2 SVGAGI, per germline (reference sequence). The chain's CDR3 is CASSSGQGTYEQYF. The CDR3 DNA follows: TGTGCCAGCAGCTCTGGACAGGGCACCTACGAGCAGTACTTC.

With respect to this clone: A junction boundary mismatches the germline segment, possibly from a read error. The CDR3 bases are TGTGCCAGCAGTTTTCGGTCAATGCCTTATTTT. Translating gives CASSFRSMPYF. The chain employs TRBV28 and TRBJ1-5, with unresolved D. The CDR3 is 11 residues long. Germline CDR1 MDHEN, CDR2 SYDVKM.

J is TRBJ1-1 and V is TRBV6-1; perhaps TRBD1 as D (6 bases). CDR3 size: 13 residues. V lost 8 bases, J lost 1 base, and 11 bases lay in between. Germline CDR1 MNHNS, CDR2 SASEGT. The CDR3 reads CASYLTGNTEAFF. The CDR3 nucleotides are TGTGCCAGCTACCTGACAGGGAACACTGAAGCTTTCTTT.

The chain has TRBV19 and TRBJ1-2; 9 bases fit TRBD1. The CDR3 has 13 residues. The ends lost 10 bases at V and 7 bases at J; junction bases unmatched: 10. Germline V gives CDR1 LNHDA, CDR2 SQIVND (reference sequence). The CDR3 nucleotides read TGTGCCACCGGGACTGGGACAGGGTTTGGCTACACCTTC. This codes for CATGTGTGFGYTF.

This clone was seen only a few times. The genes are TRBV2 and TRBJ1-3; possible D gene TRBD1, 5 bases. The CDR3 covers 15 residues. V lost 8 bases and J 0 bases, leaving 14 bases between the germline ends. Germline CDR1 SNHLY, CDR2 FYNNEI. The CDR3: CASGAGLSSGNTIYF. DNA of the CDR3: TGTGCCAGCGGGGCAGGGCTAAGCTCTGGAAACACCATATATTTT. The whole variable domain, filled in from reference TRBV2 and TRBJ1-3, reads EPEVTQTPSHQVTQMGQEVILRCVPISNHLYFYWYRQILGQKVEFLVSFYNNEISEKSEIFDDQFSVERPDGSNFTLKIRSTKLEDSAMYFCASGAGLSSGNTIYFGEGSWLTVV.

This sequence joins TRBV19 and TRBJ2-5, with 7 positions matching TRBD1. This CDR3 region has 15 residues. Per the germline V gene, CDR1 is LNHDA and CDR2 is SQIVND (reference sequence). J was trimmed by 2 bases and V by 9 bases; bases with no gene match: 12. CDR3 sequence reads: CASRPGTVIQETQYF. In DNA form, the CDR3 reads TGTGCCAGCAGACCGGGGACAGTGATTCAAGAGACCCAGTACTTC.

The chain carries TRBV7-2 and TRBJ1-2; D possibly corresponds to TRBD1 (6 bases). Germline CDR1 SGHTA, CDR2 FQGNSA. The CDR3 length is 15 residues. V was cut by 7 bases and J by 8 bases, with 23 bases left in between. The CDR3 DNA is TGTGCCAGCACCTGGAGACAGGCACCTAGGGAGGGCTACACCTTC. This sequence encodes CASTWRQAPREGYTF.